This T cell receptor (beta chain) was identified in a study of blood T cell repertoires in COVID-19 (dated by TCRdb to 2019 to 2021). The study in broad terms: Samples covering the acute and convalescent phases of COVID-19 were provided by collaborators in the United States, Italy and Spain. The material from the prospective study consisted of cDNA or gDNA derived from T cells, B-cell-depleted T cells, or PBMCs. The dataset comprised deeply sampled blood TCRbeta repertoires from subjects exposed to, actively infected with, or recovered from COVID-19. A freely available public database, intended as a resource for researchers studying the immune response to SARS-CoV-2, is where the repertoires were released. Samples came from the ongoing ImmuneRACE study (first 160 participants) plus 1,254 subjects from 6 global collaborators. Nearly every sample came with metadata listing a de-identified subject ID, COVID-19 status, age in years and sex. HLA class I and class II types, where available, came from metadata supplied by the sample provider rather than from assay-based typing.

General study outcomes and caveats: The quantity of clinical and demographic metadata differed by source and by participant and was supplied without curation.

As encoded in the germline V gene, CDR1 is MGHRA while CDR2 is YSYEKL. The CDR3, from cysteine to phenylalanine, totals 18 residues. Solely the CDR3 DNA is kept, with 54 bases framed from the first base. Trimming at the junction amounts to 4 bases on V and 0 bases on J, and the germline ends lie 16 bases apart. TCRbeta CDR3 regions were amplified from genomic DNA by means of the immunoSEQ Assay, a bias-controlled multiplex PCR. In the paper's pipeline: Nucleated cell counts per sample were estimated from amplification of reference gene primers within the assay. Sequence reads were collapsed and filtered to measure the absolute abundance of every unique TCRbeta CDR3 rearrangement. For each sample, productive Simpson clonality was calculated as the square root of Simpson's diversity index across productive rearrangements. The immuneACCESS repertoire file appears here via TCRdb, limited to in-frame rearrangements. These files lack a portion of the clones; in checked studies, under half of the deficit traces to unresolved V genes, and the cause of the others is not known. D and trimming were read from the DNA, whereas the V and J calls and clone size are those reported in that table. Present in this sample are tens of thousands of clones, about 83% of which were seen just once. The top ten clones comprise 8.5% to 10% of the sample.

Whole blood was collected in K2EDTA tubes by collaborating institutions according to the institutions' own protocols. For TCRbeta analysis, collaborators shipped samples in one of three forms: frozen whole blood, isolated PBMCs, or DNA extracted from either of those sample types. With respect to this clone: Its target antigen remains unknown. Per-base qualities were not stored, and no clone one base away is much larger.

The specimen sequenced was peripheral blood. Here the chain combines TRBV4-1 and TRBJ1-6, with TRBD1 as a weak D call on 5 bases. The TCR sequence derives from a human donor in a cohort sampled during active COVID-19. CDR3 loop: CASSPPYRMSSYNSPLHF. The DNA sequence follows: TGCGCCAGCAGCCCGCCGTACAGGATGAGCTCCTATAATTCACCCCTCCACTTT.